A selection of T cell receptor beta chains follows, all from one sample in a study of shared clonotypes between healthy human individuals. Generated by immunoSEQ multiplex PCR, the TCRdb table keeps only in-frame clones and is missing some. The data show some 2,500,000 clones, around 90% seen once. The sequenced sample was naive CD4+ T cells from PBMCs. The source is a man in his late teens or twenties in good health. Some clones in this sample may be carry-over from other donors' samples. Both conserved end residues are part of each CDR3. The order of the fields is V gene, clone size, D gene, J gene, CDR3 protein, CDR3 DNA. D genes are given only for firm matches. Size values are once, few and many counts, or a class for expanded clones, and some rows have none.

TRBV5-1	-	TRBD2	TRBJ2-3	CASSLPLAGGGLNTQYF	TGCGCCAGCAGCTTGCCTCTCGCGGGAGGGGGTTTGAATACGCAGTATTTT
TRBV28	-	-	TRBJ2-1	CASRSAGRYLNEQFF	TGTGCCAGCAGGAGCGCGGGACGGTATCTCAATGAGCAGTTCTTC
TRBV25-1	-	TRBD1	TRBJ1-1	CASTSDRGAEAFF	TGTGCCAGCACCTCGGACAGGGGGGCTGAAGCTTTCTTT
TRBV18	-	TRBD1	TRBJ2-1	CASSTGTGSYNEQFF	TGTGCCAGCTCAACCGGGACAGGCTCCTACAATGAGCAGTTCTTC
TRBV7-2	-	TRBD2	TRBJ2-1	CASSLVRAGGPHNEQFF	TGTGCCAGCAGCTTAGTTAGAGCGGGAGGGCCTCACAATGAGCAGTTCTTC
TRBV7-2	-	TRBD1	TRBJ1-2	CASSRIGQGGGYTF	TGTGCCAGCAGCCGCATAGGACAGGGTGGTGGCTACACCTTC
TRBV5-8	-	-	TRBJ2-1	CASSLFNEQFF	TGTGCCAGCAGCTTATTCAATGAGCAGTTCTTC
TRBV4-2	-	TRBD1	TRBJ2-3	CASSQRVRDRGTDTQYF	TGTGCCAGCAGCCAGCGGGTTCGGGACAGGGGTACAGATACGCAGTATTTT
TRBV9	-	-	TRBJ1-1	CASSNRGRPEAFF	TGTGCCAGCAGCAACCGCGGCAGGCCAGAAGCTTTCTTT
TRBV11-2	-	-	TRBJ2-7	CASSSNFYEQYF	TGTGCCAGCAGCTCAAACTTCTACGAGCAGTACTTC
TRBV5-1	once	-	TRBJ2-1	CASSLLQGHGYNEQFF	TGCGCCAGCAGCCTCCTACAGGGTCATGGCTACAATGAGCAGTTCTTC
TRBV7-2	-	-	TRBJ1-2	CASSLYSAYGYTF	TGTGCCAGCAGCTTATATTCAGCCTATGGCTACACCTTC
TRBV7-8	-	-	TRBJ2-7	CASSPRRGAYEQYF	TGTGCCAGCAGCCCCCGGAGAGGGGCCTACGAGCAGTACTTC
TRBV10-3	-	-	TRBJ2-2	CAISEGIGELFF	TGTGCCATCAGTGAGGGGATCGGGGAGCTGTTTTTT
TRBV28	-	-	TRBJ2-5	CASRRTGTSRGTQYF	TGTGCCAGCAGACGAACCGGGACGTCTCGTGGGACCCAGTACTTC
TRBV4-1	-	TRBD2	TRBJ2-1	CASSQVASGANEQFF	TGCGCCAGCAGCCAAGTTGCTAGCGGCGCCAATGAGCAGTTCTTC
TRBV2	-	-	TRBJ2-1	CASSLGVLPADEQFF	TGTGCCAGCAGCCTAGGAGTACTCCCCGCGGATGAGCAGTTCTTC
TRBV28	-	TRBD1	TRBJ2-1	CASSSSHLRDRGDEQFF	TGTGCCAGCAGTTCCTCTCACCTTAGGGACAGGGGCGATGAGCAGTTCTTC
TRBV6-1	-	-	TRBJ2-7	CASSEEQTLYEQYF	TGTGCCAGCAGTGAAGAACAGACGCTCTACGAGCAGTACTTC
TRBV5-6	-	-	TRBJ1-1	CASSLDQSTEAFF	TGTGCCAGCAGCTTGGACCAGTCCACTGAAGCTTTCTTT
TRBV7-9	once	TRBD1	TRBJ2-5	CASSLRGGQGVWETQYF	TGTGCCAGCAGCTTGAGGGGTGGACAGGGGGTATGGGAGACCCAGTACTTC
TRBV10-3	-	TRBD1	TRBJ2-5	CAISESSRQGETQYF	TGTGCCATCAGTGAGTCCTCGCGACAGGGAGAGACCCAGTACTTC
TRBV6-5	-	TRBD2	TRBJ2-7	CASRTSGTYEQYF	TGTGCCAGTCGGACTAGCGGAACCTACGAGCAGTACTTC
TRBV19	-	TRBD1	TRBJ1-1	CASSSQGRSTEAFF	TGTGCCAGTAGCTCACAGGGGAGGAGCACTGAAGCTTTCTTT
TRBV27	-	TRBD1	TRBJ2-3	CASSLSTGRIDTQYF	TGTGCCAGCAGTTTATCGACAGGGCGAATAGATACGCAGTATTTT
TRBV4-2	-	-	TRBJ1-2	CASSQENRQNYGYTF	TGTGCCAGCAGCCAAGAGAACCGCCAGAACTATGGCTACACCTTC
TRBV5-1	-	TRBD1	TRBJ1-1	CASSLGEDRENTEAFF	TGCGCCAGCAGCTTGGGGGAGGACAGGGAGAACACTGAAGCTTTCTTT
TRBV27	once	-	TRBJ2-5	CASSLIGQQETQYF	TGTGCCAGCAGTTTAATCGGACAGCAAGAGACCCAGTACTTC
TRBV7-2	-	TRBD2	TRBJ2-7	CASSSTGTSGSRVAYEQYF	TGTGCCAGCAGCTCGACCGGGACTAGCGGGAGTAGGGTGGCTTACGAGCAGTACTTC
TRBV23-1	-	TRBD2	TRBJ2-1	CASEPQAGEVSNEQFF	TGCGCCAGCGAACCCCAAGCGGGAGAGGTCTCCAATGAGCAGTTCTTC
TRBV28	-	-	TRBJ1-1	CASSLWGPDVAFF	TGTGCCAGCAGCCTTTGGGGGCCTGACGTAGCTTTCTTT
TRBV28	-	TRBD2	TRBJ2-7	CASSFGGGVGEQYF	TGTGCCAGCAGTTTTGGCGGGGGAGTAGGCGAGCAGTACTTC
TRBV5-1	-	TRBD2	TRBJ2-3	CASSPRVVAGGRGDTQYF	TGCGCCAGCAGCCCCCGGGTCGTAGCGGGAGGTCGAGGAGATACGCAGTATTTT
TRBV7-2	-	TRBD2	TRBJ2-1	CASSVQAGLSYNEQFF	TGTGCCAGCAGCGTTCAAGCGGGACTCTCCTACAATGAGCAGTTCTTC
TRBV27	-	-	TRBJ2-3	CASNRDPDTQYF	TGTGCCAGTAACAGGGACCCAGATACGCAGTATTTT
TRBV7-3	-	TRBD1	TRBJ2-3	CASSATGGSWTDTQYF	TGTGCCAGCAGCGCGACAGGGGGCTCTTGGACAGATACGCAGTATTTT
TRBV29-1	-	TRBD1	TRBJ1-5	CSVADRAGPQHF	TGCAGCGTAGCGGACAGGGCGGGGCCCCAGCATTTT
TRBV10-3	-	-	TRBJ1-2	CAISVWQEDGYTF	TGTGCCATCAGTGTGTGGCAGGAAGATGGCTACACCTTC
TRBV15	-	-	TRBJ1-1	CATSWRAYTEAFF	TGTGCCACCAGCTGGAGGGCCTACACTGAAGCTTTCTTT
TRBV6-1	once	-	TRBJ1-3	CASSERALFSGSTIYF	TGTGCCAGCAGTGAACGGGCCCTCTTCTCTGGAAGCACCATATATTTT
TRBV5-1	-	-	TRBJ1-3	CATRWDLYSGNTIYF	TGCGCCACCCGGTGGGACCTCTACTCTGGAAACACCATATATTTT
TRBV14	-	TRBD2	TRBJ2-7	CASSPRRGNSSYEQYF	TGTGCCAGCAGCCCGCGGCGGGGGAATAGCTCCTACGAGCAGTACTTC
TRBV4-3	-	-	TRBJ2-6	CASSHRGQGIPGANVLTF	TGCGCCAGCAGCCATAGGGGTCAGGGAATACCTGGGGCCAACGTCCTGACTTTC
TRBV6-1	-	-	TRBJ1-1	CASSHPSGATEAFF	TGTGCCAGCAGTCATCCATCAGGGGCCACTGAAGCTTTCTTT
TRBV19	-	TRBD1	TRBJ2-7	CASSSETGGIAYEQYF	TGTGCCAGTAGTTCGGAGACAGGGGGAATTGCGTACGAGCAGTACTTC
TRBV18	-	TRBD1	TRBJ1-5	CASSPTGQNQPQHF	TGTGCCAGCTCACCGACAGGGCAAAATCAGCCCCAGCATTTT
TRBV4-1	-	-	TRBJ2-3	CASSQVGGTIGDTQYF	TGCGCCAGCAGCCAAGTAGGCGGGACCATAGGGGATACGCAGTATTTT
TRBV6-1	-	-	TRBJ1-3	CASSVGTPSSGNTIYF	TGTGCCAGCAGTGTTGGGACTCCGAGCTCTGGAAACACCATATATTTT
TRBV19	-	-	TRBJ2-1	CASSQLLGDSSYNEQFF	TGTGCCAGTAGCCAACTTCTAGGAGACAGCTCCTACAATGAGCAGTTCTTC
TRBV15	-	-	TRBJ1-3	CATELGGTGNTIYF	TGTGCCACAGAACTAGGGGGGACTGGAAACACCATATATTTT
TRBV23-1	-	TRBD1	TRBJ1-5	CASSQCLAGGQPQHF	TGCGCCAGCAGTCAATGCTTGGCAGGGGGCCAGCCCCAGCATTTT
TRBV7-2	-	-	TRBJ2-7	CASSLPGQPSEQYF	TGTGCCAGCAGCCTTCCGGGACAACCATCCGAGCAGTACTTC
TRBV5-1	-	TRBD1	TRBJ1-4	CASRGTGDEKLFF	TGCGCCAGCAGAGGGACAGGGGACGAAAAACTGTTTTTT
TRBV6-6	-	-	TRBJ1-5	CASSYGSALNQPQHF	TGTGCCAGCAGTTACGGGTCAGCTCTAAATCAGCCCCAGCATTTT
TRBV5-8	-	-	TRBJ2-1	CASSLVVQSNEQFF	TGTGCCAGCAGCTTGGTCGTCCAATCCAATGAGCAGTTCTTC